This TCR beta chain was recorded in a study of T cells expressing NK-cell markers. Background on the study: Repertoire data for TCR beta were derived from sorted T cells (CD3+CD56+NKG2C+, CD3+CD56+NKG2C- and CD3+CD56-NKG2C+).

This CDR3 is 13 amino acids long. Overall study results and limits: Whether expanded NKG2C+ T cell clones were HCMV-specific remained unclear. For a handful of donors, the dominant NKG2C+ clonotypes made up about 1.0-8% of their CD8+ T cells.

In generating TCR beta cDNA, 5'RACE template switching with UMIs was used. TCRdb reworked the 5' RACE reads into one entry per CDR3 protein, no DNA. The sample table includes about 460,000 distinct CDR3 sequences. In the case of this clonotype: The antigen is unknown.

The sequenced sample was blood T cells: a sorted CD56 or NKG2C T cell subset, CD4+ or CD8+ T cells, or bulk PBMC T cells (not recorded which). This TCR derives from a woman between 50 and 59 years old in good health. The chain combines TRBV12-3 or TRBV12-4 with TRBJ2-7. The chain's CDR3 is CASSPINSYEQYF.